This T cell receptor (beta chain) was sequenced during a study of T cell responses to AZD1222 COVID-19 vaccine. Points from the study as a whole: At baseline, seropositivity was found in only 5 to 7 AZD1222 recipients. Unmutated variant regions are reportedly the target of nearly half of TCRs that are spike-specific. The study found vaccine-associated CD4 TCRs spanning spike, dominant at 160-218 and 743-854.

The CDR3 sequence is 16 residues long. Trimming pared 5 bases from V and 5 bases from J, leaving 22 bases between. CDR1 and CDR2 (germline): SEHNR, FQNEAQ (reference sequence). With regard to this clone: Its antigen remains unidentified.

The assay was immunoSEQ multiplex PCR, and TCRdb's table has in-frame clones only and misses some. The profile shows over 95,000 clones, approximately 90% of them singletons. This TCR was sampled from an adult in good health. The chain joins TRBV7-9 to TRBJ2-7, with D possibly being TRBD2 (5 bases). Sequenced here: peripheral blood, sampled on day 0 of AZD1222 vaccination. CDR3 protein: CASSDPGWLPRDEQYF. The DNA for the CDR3 is TGTGCCAGCAGCGATCCGGGATGGCTTCCGCGGGACGAGCAGTACTTC.